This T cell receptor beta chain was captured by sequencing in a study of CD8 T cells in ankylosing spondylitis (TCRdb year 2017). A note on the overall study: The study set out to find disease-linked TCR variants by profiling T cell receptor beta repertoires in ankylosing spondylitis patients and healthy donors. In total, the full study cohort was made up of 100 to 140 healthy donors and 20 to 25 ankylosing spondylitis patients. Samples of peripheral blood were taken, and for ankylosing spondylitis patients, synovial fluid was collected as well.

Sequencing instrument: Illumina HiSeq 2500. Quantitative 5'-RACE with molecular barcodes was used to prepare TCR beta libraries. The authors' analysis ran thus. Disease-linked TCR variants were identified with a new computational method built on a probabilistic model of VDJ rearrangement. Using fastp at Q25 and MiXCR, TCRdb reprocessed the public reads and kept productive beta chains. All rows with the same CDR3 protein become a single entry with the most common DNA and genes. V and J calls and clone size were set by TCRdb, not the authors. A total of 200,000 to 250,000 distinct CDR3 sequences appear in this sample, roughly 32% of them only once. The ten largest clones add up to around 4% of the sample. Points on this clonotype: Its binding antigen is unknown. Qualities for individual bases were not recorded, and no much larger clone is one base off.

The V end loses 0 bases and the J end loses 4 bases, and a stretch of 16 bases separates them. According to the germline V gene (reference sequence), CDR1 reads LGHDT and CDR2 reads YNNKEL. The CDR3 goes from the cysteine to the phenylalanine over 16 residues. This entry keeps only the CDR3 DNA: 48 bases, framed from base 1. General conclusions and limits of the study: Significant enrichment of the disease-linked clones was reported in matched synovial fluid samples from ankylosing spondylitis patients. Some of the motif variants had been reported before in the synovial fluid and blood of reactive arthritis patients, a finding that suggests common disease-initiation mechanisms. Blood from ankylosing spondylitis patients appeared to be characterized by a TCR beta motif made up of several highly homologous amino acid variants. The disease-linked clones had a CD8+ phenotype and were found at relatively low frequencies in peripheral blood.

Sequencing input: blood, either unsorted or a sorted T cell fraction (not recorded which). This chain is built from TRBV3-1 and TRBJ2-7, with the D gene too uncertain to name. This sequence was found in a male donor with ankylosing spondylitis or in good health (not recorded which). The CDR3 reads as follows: CASSQDGRADYYEQYF. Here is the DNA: TGTGCCAGCAGCCAAGATGGTCGGGCAGATTATTACGAGCAGTACTTC.